This TCR beta chain was observed in a study of T cells after yellow fever vaccination. Points from the study as a whole: A minor fraction of clonotypes spanned both CD4 and CD8 compartments. Most primary-vaccination clones reappeared after the booster (about 97% CD4, about 87% CD8).

With regard to this clonotype: What it binds is unknown.

The authors made TCR cDNA by 5'RACE template switching, adding a universal primer site and UMIs. TCRdb re-analysed the 5' RACE reads in MiXCR, keeping a single row per CDR3 protein. The sample yields hundreds of thousands of distinct CDR3 sequences, around 12% seen once. The source was CD4+ T cells sorted from PBMCs, collected 15 days after the yellow fever booster vaccination. The receptor was derived from a man younger than 35 who received the YFV17D yellow fever vaccine.

The CDR3 DNA follows: TGTGCCACCTACCTTTCTACCACAGATACGCAGTATTTT. This gives the protein CATYLSTTDTQYF. The rearrangement joins TRBV28 to TRBJ2-3; no reliable D call. The CDR3 loop spans 13 amino acids. Germline CDR1 MDHEN, CDR2 SYDVKM. With 10 bases removed from V and 2 bases from J, the gap between germline ends came to 13 bases.